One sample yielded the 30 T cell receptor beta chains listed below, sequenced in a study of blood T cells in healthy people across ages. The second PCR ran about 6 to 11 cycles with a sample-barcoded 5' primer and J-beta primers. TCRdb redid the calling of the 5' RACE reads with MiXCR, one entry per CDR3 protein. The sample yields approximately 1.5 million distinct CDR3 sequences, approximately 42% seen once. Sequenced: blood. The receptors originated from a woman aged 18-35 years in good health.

For the CDR3, the DNA is TGCGCCAGCAGCTTGGCGAGCGGGGCTGGCACAGATACGCAGTATTTT. Its translation: CASSLASGAGTDTQYF. The chain couples TRBV5-1 to TRBJ2-3; 7 nucleotides agree with TRBD2. The ends lost 0 bases at V and 1 base at J; junction bases unmatched: 5. Germline V gene sequence: CDR1 SGHRS, CDR2 YFSETQ. CDR3 length: 16 residues.

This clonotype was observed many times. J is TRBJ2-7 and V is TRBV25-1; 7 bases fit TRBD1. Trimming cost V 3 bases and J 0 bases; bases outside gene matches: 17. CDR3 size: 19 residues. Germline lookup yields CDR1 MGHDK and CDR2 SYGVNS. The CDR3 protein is CASSDPKNPGTEFSYEQYF. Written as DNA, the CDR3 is TGTGCCAGCAGTGACCCCAAGAACCCCGGGACAGAGTTCTCCTACGAGCAGTACTTC.

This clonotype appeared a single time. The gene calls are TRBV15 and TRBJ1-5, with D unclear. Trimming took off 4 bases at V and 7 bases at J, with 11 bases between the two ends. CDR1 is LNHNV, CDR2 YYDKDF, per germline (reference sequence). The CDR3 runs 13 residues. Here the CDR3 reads CATSTHPGQPQHF. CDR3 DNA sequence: TGTGCCACCAGCACCCATCCGGGCCAGCCCCAGCATTTT.

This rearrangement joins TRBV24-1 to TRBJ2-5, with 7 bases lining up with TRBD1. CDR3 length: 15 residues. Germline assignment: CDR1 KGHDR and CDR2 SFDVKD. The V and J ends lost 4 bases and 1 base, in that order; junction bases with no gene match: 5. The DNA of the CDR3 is TGTGCCACCAGTGACAGGGACAGCCCCCAAGAGACCCAGTACTTC. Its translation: CATSDRDSPQETQYF.

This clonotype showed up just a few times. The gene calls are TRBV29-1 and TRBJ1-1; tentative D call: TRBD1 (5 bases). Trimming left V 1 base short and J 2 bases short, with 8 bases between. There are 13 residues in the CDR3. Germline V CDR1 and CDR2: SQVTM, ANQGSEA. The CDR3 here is CSVEVTANTEAFF. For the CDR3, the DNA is TGCAGCGTTGAAGTGACAGCCAACACTGAAGCTTTCTTT.

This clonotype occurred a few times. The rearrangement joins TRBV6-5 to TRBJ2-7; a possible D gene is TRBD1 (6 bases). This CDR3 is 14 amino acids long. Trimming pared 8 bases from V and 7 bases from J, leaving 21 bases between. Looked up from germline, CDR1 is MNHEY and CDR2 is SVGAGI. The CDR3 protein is CASGLDRSYNEQYF. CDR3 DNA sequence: TGTGCCAGCGGCCTCGACAGGTCCTACAATGAGCAGTACTTC.

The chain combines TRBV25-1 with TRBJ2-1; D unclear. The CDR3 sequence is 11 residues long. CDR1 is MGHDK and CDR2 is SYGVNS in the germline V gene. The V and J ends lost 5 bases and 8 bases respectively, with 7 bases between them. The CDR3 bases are TGTGCCAGCAGTAGTAACCATGAGCAGTTCTTC. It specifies CASSSNHEQFF.

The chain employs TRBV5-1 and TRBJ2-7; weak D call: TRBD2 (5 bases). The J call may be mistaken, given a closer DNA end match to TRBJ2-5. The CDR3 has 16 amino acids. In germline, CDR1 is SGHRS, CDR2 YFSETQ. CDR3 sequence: CASSPTSTTGQETQYF. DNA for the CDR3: TGCGCCAGCAGCCCAACCTCGACTACGGGGCAAGAGACCCAGTACTTC.

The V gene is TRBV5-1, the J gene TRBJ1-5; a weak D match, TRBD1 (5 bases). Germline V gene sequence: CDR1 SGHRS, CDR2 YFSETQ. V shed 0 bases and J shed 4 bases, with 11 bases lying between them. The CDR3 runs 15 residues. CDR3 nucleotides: TGCGCCAGCAGCTTGGATGGGGGAAGAAATCAGCCCCAGCATTTT. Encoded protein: CASSLDGGRNQPQHF.

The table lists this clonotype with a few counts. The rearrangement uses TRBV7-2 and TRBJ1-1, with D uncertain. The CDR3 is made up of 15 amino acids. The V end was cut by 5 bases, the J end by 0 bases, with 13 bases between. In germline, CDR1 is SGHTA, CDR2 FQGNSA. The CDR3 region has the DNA TGTGCCAGCAGCGCCAGGACGGGGATGAACACTGAAGCTTTCTTT. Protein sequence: CASSARTGMNTEAFF.

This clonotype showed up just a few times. CDR3 DNA sequence: TGTGCCAGCAGTTACTCGACGGGACACTCCTACGAGCAGTACTTC. The encoded protein is CASSYSTGHSYEQYF. The V gene is TRBV6-5, the J gene TRBJ2-7; possibly TRBD1 for D (6 bases). The CDR3 spans 15 residues. V lost 0 bases and J lost 0, with 9 bases in between. Per germline, CDR1 MNHEY and CDR2 SVGAGI.

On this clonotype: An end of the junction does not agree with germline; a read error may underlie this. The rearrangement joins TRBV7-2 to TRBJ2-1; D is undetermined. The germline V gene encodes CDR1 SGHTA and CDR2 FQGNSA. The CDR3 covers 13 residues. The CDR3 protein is CASSLGDYSEQFF. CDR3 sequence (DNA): TGTGCCAGCAGCTTGGGTGATTACAGTGAGCAGTTCTTC.

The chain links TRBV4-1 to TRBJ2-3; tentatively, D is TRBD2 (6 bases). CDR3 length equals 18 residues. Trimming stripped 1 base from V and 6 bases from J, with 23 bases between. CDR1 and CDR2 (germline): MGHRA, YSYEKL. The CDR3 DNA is TGCGCCAGCAGCCAAGTGCCCGGTCTTCCAGCGGGCCCCGATACGCAGTATTTT. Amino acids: CASSQVPGLPAGPDTQYF.

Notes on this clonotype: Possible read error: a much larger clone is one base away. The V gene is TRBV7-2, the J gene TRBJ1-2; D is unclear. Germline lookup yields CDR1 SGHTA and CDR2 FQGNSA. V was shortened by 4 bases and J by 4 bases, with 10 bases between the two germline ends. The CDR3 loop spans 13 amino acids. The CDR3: CASSYGEGYGYTF. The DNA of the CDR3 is TGTGCCAGCAGCTATGGAGAAGGCTATGGCTACACCTTC.

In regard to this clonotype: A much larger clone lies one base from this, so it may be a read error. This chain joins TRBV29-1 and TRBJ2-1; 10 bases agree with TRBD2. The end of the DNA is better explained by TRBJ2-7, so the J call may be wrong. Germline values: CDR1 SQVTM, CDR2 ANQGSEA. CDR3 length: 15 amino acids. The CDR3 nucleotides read TGCAGCGTTACCCTAGCGGGAGTTCGGGACAATGAGCAGTACTTC. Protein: CSVTLAGVRDNEQYF.

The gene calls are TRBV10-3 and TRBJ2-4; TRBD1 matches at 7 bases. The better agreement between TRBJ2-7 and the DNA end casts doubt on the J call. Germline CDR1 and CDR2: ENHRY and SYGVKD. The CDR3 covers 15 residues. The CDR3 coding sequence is TGTGCCATCAGTAACCCCACAGGGGAGACCCACGAGCAGTACTTC. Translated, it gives CAISNPTGETHEQYF.

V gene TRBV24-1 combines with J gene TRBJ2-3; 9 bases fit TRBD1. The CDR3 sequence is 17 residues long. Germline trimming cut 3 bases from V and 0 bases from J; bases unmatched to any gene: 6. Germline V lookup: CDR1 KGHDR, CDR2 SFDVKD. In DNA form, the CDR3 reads TGTGCCACCAGTGATCTCTCCGGGACAGGGAGCACAGATACGCAGTATTTT. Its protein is CATSDLSGTGSTDTQYF.

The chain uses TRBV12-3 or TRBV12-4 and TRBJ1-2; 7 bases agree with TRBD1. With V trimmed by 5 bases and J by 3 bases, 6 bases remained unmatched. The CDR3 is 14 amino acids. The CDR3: CASSPGQVDYGYTF. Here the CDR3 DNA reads TGTGCCAGCAGTCCCGGACAGGTCGACTATGGCTACACCTTC.

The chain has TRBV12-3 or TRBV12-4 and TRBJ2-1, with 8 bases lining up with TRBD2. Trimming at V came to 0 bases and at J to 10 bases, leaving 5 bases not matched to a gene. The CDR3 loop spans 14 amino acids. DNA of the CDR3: TGTGCCAGCAGTTTAGCCCCCATAGCGGGAGAGCAGTTCTTC. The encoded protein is CASSLAPIAGEQFF.

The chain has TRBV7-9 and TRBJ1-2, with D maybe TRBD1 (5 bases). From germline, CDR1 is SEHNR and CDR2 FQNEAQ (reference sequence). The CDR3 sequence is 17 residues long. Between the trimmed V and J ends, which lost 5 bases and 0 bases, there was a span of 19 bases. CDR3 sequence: CASSTLSSQGSNYGYTF. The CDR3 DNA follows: TGTGCCAGCAGCACCCTAAGCAGCCAGGGCTCTAACTATGGCTACACCTTC. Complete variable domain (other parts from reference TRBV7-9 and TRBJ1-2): DTGVSQNPRHKITKRGQNVTFRCDPISEHNRLYWYRQTLGQGPEFLTYFQNEAQLEKSRLLSDRFSAERPKGSFSTLEIQRTEQGDSAMYLCASSTLSSQGSNYGYTFGSGTRLTVV.

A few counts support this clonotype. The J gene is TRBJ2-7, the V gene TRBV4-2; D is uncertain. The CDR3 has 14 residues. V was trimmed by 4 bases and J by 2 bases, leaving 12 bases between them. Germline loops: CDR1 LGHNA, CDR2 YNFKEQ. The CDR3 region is CASSPTGYPYEQYF. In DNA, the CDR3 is TGTGCCAGCAGCCCTACCGGATACCCCTACGAGCAGTACTTC.

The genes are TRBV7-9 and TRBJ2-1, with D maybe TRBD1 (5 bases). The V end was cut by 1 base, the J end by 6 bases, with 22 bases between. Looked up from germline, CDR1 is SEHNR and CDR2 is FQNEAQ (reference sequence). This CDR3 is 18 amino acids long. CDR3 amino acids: CASSLGLRRGKGFNEQFF. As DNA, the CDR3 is TGTGCCAGCAGCTTAGGTTTGCGTAGGGGTAAGGGATTCAATGAGCAGTTCTTC.

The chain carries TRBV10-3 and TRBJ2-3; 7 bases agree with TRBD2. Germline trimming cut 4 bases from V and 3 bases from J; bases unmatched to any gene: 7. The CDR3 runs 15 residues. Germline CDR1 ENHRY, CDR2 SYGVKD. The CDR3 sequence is CAISAEAGVTDTQYF. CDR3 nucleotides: TGTGCCATCAGTGCGGAGGCGGGAGTAACAGATACGCAGTATTTT.

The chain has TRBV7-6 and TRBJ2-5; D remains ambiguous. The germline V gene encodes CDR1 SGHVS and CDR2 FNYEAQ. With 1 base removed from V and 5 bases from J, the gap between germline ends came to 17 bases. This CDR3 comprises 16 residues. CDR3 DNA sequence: TGTGCCAGCAGCTTAGGTGCCTCTCTTAGGGCGGAGACCCAGTACTTC. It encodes CASSLGASLRAETQYF.

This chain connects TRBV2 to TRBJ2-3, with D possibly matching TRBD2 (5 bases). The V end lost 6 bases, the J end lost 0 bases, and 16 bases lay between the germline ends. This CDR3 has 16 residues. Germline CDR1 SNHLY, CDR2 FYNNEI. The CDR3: CASSQNLAISTDTQYF. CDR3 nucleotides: TGTGCCAGCAGCCAAAACCTAGCTATAAGCACAGATACGCAGTATTTT.

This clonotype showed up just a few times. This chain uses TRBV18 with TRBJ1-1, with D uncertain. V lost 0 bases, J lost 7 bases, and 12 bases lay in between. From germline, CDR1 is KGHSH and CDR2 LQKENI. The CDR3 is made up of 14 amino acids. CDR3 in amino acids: CASSPPSAAVEAFF. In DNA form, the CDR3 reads TGTGCCAGCTCACCACCTTCGGCGGCTGTTGAAGCTTTCTTT.

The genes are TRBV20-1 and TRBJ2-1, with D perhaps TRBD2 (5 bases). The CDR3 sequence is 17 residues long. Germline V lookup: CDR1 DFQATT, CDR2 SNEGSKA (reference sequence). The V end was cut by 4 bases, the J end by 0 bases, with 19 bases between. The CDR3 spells CSAIVETGLSSYNEQFF. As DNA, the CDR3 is TGCAGTGCTATCGTCGAAACTGGACTCAGCTCCTACAATGAGCAGTTCTTC.

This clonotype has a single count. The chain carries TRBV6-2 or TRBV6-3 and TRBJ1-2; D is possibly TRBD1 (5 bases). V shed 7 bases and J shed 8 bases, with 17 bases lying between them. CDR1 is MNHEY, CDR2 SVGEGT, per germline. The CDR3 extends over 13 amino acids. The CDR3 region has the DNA TGTGCCAGCACAGAGAGAGAAAGGGGAGGCTACACCTTC. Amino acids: CASTERERGGYTF.

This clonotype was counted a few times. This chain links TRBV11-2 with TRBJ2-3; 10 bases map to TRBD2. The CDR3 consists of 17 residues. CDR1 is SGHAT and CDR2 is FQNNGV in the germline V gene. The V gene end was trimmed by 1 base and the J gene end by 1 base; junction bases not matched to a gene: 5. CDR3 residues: CASSLVLAGAGTDTQYF. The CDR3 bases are TGTGCCAGCAGCTTAGTTCTAGCGGGAGCTGGCACAGATACGCAGTATTTT. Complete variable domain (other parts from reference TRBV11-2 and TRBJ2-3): EAGVAQSPRYKIIEKRQSVAFWCNPISGHATLYWYQQILGQGPKLLIQFQNNGVVDDSQLPKDRFSAERLKGVDSTLKIQPAKLEDSAVYLCASSLVLAGAGTDTQYFGPGTRLTVL.

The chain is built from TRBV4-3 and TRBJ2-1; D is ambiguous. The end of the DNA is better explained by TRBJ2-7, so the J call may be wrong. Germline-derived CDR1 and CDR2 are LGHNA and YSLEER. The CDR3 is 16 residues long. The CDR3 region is CASSQERDFSYNEQYF. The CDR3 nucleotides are TGCGCCAGCAGCCAAGAACGTGACTTCTCCTACAATGAGCAGTACTTC.